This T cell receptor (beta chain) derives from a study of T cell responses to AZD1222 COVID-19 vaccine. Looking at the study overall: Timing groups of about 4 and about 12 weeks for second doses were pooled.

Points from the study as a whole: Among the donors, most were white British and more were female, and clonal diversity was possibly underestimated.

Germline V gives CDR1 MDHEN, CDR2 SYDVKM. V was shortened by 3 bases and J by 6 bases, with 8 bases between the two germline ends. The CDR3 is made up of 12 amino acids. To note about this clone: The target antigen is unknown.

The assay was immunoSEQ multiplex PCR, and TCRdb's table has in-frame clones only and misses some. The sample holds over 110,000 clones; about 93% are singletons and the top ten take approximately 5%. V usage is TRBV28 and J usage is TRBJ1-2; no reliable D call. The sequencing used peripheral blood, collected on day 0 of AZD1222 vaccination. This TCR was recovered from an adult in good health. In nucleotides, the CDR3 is TGTGCCAGCAGTTTCTGGGTAGATGGCTACACCTTC. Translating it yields CASSFWVDGYTF.